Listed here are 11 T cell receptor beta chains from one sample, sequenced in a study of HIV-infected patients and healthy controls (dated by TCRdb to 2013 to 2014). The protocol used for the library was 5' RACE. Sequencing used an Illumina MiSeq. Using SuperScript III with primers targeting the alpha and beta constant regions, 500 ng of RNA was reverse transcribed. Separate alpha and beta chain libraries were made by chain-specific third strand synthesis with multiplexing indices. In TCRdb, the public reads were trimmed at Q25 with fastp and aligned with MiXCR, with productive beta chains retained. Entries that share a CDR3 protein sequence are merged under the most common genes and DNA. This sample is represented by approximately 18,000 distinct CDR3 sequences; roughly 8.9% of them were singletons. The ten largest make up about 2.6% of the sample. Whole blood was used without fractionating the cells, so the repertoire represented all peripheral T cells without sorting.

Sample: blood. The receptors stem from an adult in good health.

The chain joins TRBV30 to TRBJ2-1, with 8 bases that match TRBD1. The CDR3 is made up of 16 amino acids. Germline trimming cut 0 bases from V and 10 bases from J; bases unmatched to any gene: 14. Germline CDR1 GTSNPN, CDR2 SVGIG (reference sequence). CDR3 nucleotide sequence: TGTGCCTGGAGTGTAACCGACAGGGGTACCCGGGTAGAGCAGTTCTTC. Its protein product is CAWSVTDRGTRVEQFF.

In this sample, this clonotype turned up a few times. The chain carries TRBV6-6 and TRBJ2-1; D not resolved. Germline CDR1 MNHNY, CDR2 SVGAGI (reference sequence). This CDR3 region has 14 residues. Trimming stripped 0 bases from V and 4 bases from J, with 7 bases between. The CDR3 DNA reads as TGTGCCAGCAGTTACTCGAGAGTATACAATGAGCAGTTCTTC. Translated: CASSYSRVYNEQFF.

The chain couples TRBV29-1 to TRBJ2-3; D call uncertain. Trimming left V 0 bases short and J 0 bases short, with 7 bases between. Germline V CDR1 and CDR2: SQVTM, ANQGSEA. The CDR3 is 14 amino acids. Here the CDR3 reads CSVEDGLSTDTQYF. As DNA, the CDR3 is TGCAGCGTTGAAGACGGGTTGAGCACAGATACGCAGTATTTT.

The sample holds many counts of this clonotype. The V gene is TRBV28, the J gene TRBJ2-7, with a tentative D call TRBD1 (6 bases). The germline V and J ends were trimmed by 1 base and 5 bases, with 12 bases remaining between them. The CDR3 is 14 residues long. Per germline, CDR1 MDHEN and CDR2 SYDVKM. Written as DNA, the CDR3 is TGTGCCAGCAGTTTATACACAGGGCAGCACGAGCAGTACTTC. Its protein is CASSLYTGQHEQYF.

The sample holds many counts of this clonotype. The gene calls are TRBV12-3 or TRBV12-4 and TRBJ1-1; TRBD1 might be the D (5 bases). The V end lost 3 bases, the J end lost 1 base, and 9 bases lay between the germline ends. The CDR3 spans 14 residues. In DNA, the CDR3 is TGTGCCAGCAGTTTTGGGGCCTCGAACACTGAAGCTTTCTTT. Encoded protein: CASSFGASNTEAFF.

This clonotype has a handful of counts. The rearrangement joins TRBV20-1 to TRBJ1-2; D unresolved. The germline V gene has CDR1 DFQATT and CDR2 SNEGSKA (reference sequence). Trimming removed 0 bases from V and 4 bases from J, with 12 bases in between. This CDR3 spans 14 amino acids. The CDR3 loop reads CSAREPVVIYGYTF. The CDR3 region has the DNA TGCAGTGCTAGAGAGCCGGTAGTTATCTATGGCTACACCTTC.

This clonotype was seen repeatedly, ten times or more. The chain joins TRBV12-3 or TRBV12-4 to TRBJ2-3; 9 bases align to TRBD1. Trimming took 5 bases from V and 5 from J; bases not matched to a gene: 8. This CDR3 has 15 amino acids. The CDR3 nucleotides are TGTGCCAGCAGTCGCCGGGACAGGGAAGGAGATACGCAGTATTTT. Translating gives CASSRRDREGDTQYF.

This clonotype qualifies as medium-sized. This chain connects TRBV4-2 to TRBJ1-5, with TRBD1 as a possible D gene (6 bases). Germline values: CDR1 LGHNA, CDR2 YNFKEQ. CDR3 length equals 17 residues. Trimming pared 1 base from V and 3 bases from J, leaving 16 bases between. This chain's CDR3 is CASSQAVQGWANQPQHF. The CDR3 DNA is TGTGCCAGCAGCCAAGCTGTCCAGGGGTGGGCCAATCAGCCCCAGCATTTT.

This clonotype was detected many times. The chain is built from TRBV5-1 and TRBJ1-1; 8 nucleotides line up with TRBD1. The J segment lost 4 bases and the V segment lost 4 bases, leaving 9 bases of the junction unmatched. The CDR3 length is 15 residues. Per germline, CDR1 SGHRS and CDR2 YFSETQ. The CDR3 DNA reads TGCGCCAGCAGCATCCTGACAGGGGCGAGCACTGAAGCTTTCTTT. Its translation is CASSILTGASTEAFF. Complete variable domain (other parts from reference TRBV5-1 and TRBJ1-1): KAGVTQTPRYLIKTRGQQVTLSCSPISGHRSVSWYQQTPGQGLQFLFEYFSETQRNKGNFPGRFSGRQFSNSRSEMNVSTLELGDSALYLCASSILTGASTEAFFGQGTRLTVV.

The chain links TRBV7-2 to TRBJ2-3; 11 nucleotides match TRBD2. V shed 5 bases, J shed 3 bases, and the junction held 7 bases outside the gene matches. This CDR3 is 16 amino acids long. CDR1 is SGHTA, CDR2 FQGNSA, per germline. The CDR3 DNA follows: TGTGCCAGCAGCGTAACTAGCGGGGGACTAACAGATACGCAGTATTTT. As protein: CASSVTSGGLTDTQYF.

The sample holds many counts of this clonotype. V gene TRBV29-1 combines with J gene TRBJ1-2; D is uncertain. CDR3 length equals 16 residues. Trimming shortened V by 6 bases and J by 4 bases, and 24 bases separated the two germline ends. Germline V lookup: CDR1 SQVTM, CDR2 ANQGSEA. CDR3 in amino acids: CSVATGRSSNGYGYTF. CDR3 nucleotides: TGCAGCGTAGCTACCGGGCGCTCGTCGAATGGCTATGGCTACACCTTC. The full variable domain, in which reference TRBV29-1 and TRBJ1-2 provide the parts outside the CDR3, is SAVISQKPSRDICQRGTSLTIQCQVDSQVTMMFWYRQQPGQSLTLIATANQGSEATYESGFVIDKFPISRPNLTFSTLTVSNMSPEDSSIYLCSVATGRSSNGYGYTFGSGTRLTVV.